Each of the 16 T cell receptor beta chains below was sequenced from the same sample in a study of blood T cell repertoires in COVID-19. Profiled with immunoSEQ multiplex PCR; TCRdb holds only in-frame clones, not every one. This sample has 330,000 or so clones, with about nine tenths found just once. Material: PBMCs or T cells enriched from blood (not recorded which). The receptors here all came from a woman aged 25 to 39 who had been exposed to COVID-19.

The sample holds a few counts of this clone. The genes are TRBV7-9 and TRBJ1-5; a weak D match, TRBD1 (5 bases). V was shortened by 6 bases and J by 7 bases, with 13 bases between the two germline ends. Germline lookup yields CDR1 SEHNR and CDR2 FQNEAQ (reference sequence). The CDR3 is 13 amino acids. The chain's CDR3 is CASSRTQGQPQHF. CDR3 sequence (DNA): TGTGCCAGCAGTCGGACACAAGGGCAGCCCCAGCATTTT.

This chain uses TRBV5-1 with TRBJ2-2, with D unresolved. The CDR3 consists of 15 residues. V was cut by 0 bases and J by 1 base, with 7 bases left in between. CDR1 and CDR2 from the germline V gene are SGHRS and YFSETQ. The CDR3 reads CASSLAKRNTGELFF. CDR3 nucleotides: TGCGCCAGCAGCTTGGCTAAAAGGAACACCGGGGAGCTGTTTTTT.

The gene calls are TRBV5-1 and TRBJ2-7; TRBD2 aligns across 9 bases. The CDR3 totals 20 residues. Germline values: CDR1 SGHRS, CDR2 YFSETQ. V gave up 3 bases and J gave up 2 bases; unmatched junction bases: 21. The CDR3 is CASSSLVFRREGLQTYEQYF. CDR3 coding DNA: TGCGCCAGCAGCTCGCTTGTATTCCGGCGGGAGGGCCTGCAAACCTACGAGCAGTACTTC. The full variable domain, in which reference TRBV5-1 and TRBJ2-7 provide the parts outside the CDR3, is KAGVTQTPRYLIKTRGQQVTLSCSPISGHRSVSWYQQTPGQGLQFLFEYFSETQRNKGNFPGRFSGRQFSNSRSEMNVSTLELGDSALYLCASSSLVFRREGLQTYEQYFGPGTRLTVT.

This clone occurred once. The V and J genes are TRBV11-2 and TRBJ2-1; 7 bases line up with TRBD2. CDR3 size: 16 residues. Germline assignment: CDR1 SGHAT and CDR2 FQNNGV. J was trimmed by 7 bases and V by 6 bases; bases with no gene match: 15. CDR3 region: CASSKGMRGRGNEQFF. In nucleotides, the CDR3 is TGTGCCAGCAGTAAGGGGATGCGGGGGAGGGGAAATGAGCAGTTCTTC. The complete variable domain, with remaining parts taken from reference TRBV11-2 and TRBJ2-1, reads EAGVAQSPRYKIIEKRQSVAFWCNPISGHATLYWYQQILGQGPKLLIQFQNNGVVDDSQLPKDRFSAERLKGVDSTLKIQPAKLEDSAVYLCASSKGMRGRGNEQFFGPGTRLTVL.

The J gene is TRBJ2-7, the V gene TRBV29-1; a possible D gene is TRBD2 (6 bases). The V and J ends lost 4 bases and 0 bases respectively, with 13 bases between them. The CDR3 loop spans 14 amino acids. CDR1 SQVTM and CDR2 ANQGSEA come from the germline V gene. The CDR3 protein is CSVGGLADSYEQYF. The CDR3 DNA sequence: TGCAGCGTTGGAGGATTAGCGGACTCCTACGAGCAGTACTTC.

The chain combines TRBV11-1 with TRBJ1-4; weak D call: TRBD1 (6 bases). Germline CDR1 is SGHAT and CDR2 is FQDESV (reference sequence). CDR3 length equals 13 residues. Trimming left V 8 bases short and J 7 bases short, with 14 bases between. The CDR3 loop is CASRRGGGEKLFF. The CDR3 DNA is TGTGCCAGCCGCCGGGGGGGCGGTGAAAAACTGTTTTTT.

This clone has a single count. The chain has TRBV5-5 and TRBJ2-3, with 10 bases that match TRBD2. Per germline, CDR1 SGHKS and CDR2 YYEKEE (reference sequence). CDR3 length: 16 amino acids. J lost 6 bases, V lost 3 bases, and 10 bases had no gene match. The CDR3 DNA sequence: TGTGCCAGCAGCTGGGCAGCGGGAGGGCCGGGGGATACGCAGTATTTT. Translating gives CASSWAAGGPGDTQYF.

CDR3: CSVDTGTSGTRQFF. CDR3 DNA: TGCAGCGTAGACACTGGGACTAGCGGGACTCGGCAGTTCTTC. V gene TRBV29-1 combines with J gene TRBJ2-1, with 13 bases that match TRBD2. The CDR3 is 14 residues long. The J segment lost 12 bases and the V segment lost 6 bases, leaving 11 bases of the junction unmatched. Germline V gene data show CDR1 as SQVTM and CDR2 as ANQGSEA.

This clone occurred once. This rearrangement joins TRBV24-1 to TRBJ2-1, with a tentative D call TRBD1 (6 bases). Per the germline V gene, CDR1 is KGHDR and CDR2 is SFDVKD. V dropped 7 bases and J dropped 4 bases, with 10 bases sitting between them. This CDR3 has 13 residues. The CDR3 spells CATRGQGYNEQFF. The CDR3 DNA reads as TGTGCCACCAGAGGCCAGGGGTACAATGAGCAGTTCTTC.

The rearrangement joins TRBV3-1 (or the pseudogene TRBV3-2) to TRBJ1-3; possibly TRBD1 for D (6 bases). The CDR3 runs 16 residues. The V gene's germline CDR1 is LGHDT and CDR2 YNNKEL (reference sequence). V shed 2 bases and J shed 2 bases, with 13 bases lying between them. Here the CDR3 reads CASSQTGTTPGNTIYF. The CDR3 coding sequence is TGTGCCAGCAGCCAAACGGGGACAACCCCTGGAAACACCATATATTTT.

The chain combines TRBV19 with TRBJ1-5, with TRBD1 matching over 11 bases. CDR3 size: 17 residues. With 4 bases clipped from V and 2 bases from J, the junction kept 7 bases outside the gene matches. Germline V CDR1 and CDR2: LNHDA, SQIVND (reference sequence). The CDR3 protein is CASSTLDRGLGNQPQHF. DNA for the CDR3: TGTGCCAGTAGTACCCTGGACAGGGGGCTCGGCAATCAGCCCCAGCATTTT. The entire variable domain, with the rest obtained from reference TRBV19 and TRBJ1-5, is as follows: DGGITQSPKYLFRKEGQNVTLSCEQNLNHDAMYWYRQDPGQGLRLIYYSQIVNDFQKGDIAEGYSVSREKKESFPLTVTSAQKNPTAFYLCASSTLDRGLGNQPQHFGDGTRLSIL.

This clone has a single count. V usage is TRBV16 and J usage is TRBJ2-5; the match to TRBD2 covers 9 bases. The length of the CDR3 is 15 residues. V was clipped by 3 bases and J by 4 bases; unmatched bases: 6. The germline V gene has CDR1 KGHSY and CDR2 FQNENV. DNA of the CDR3: TGTGCCAGCAGCCAGATAAAAGCGGGAGGAGAGACCCAGTACTTC. Residues: CASSQIKAGGETQYF.

The J gene is TRBJ1-6, the V gene TRBV2; D unresolved. The germline CDR1 and CDR2 sequences are SNHLY and FYNNEI. This CDR3 is built from 16 residues. Trimming shortened V by 1 base and J by 3 bases, and 10 bases separated the two germline ends. The CDR3 DNA is TGTGCCAGCAGTGAAGAAATCCGGTTCTATAATTCACCCCTCCACTTT. Protein: CASSEEIRFYNSPLHF.

V usage is TRBV28 and J usage is TRBJ1-5, with a possible D match to TRBD1 (5 bases). This CDR3 spans 13 amino acids. Germline V gene sequence: CDR1 MDHEN, CDR2 SYDVKM. V lost 11 bases and J lost 4, with 15 bases in between. The CDR3 DNA reads as TGTGCCCTGGGGGGAGGTATTAATCAGCCCCAGCATTTT. Its translation is CALGGGINQPQHF.

The V gene is TRBV7-3, the J gene TRBJ2-7; 8 bases fit TRBD2. V shed 2 bases and J 5 bases; nucleotides not matched to a gene: 5. This CDR3 is built from 14 residues. Germline CDR1 is SGHTA and CDR2 is FQGTGA. The CDR3 is CASSLESGSDEQYF. In nucleotides, the CDR3 is TGTGCCAGCAGCTTAGAGAGCGGGAGTGACGAGCAGTACTTC.

This chain joins TRBV9 and TRBJ1-1; D gene unclear. V was shortened by 0 bases and J by 2 bases, with 8 bases between the two germline ends. The CDR3 sequence is 14 residues long. Germline CDR1 and CDR2: SGDLS and YYNGEE. The CDR3 region has the DNA TGTGCCAGCAGCGTAGTCGTCTCCAACACTGAAGCTTTCTTT. This codes for CASSVVVSNTEAFF.